This TCR beta chain emerged from a study of Ad26.COV2.S vaccination and SARS-CoV-2 variants. V was trimmed by 5 bases and J by 4 bases, leaving 12 bases between them. The CDR3 has 13 residues. The germline V gene encodes CDR1 MNHGY and CDR2 SAAAGT. The sample's treatment: around 19 received Ad26.COV2.S at low or high dose, single or two shots; several received placebo; per-sample allocation not given. The study sampled participants on day 63 after the first vaccine or placebo injection. Some clones are missing from TCRdb's copy, which holds only in-frame ones; the method was immunoSEQ multiplex PCR. The data contain hundreds of thousands of clones, around 89% of them singletons.

This sequence originates from a person between 18 and 65 years old who received the Ad26.COV2.S COVID-19 vaccine or a placebo. This material consisted of peripheral blood, taken in a trial of Ad26.COV2.S vaccine versus placebo. The chain recombines TRBV6-8 with TRBJ2-7; D is unresolved. CDR3 in DNA: TGTGCCAGCAGTCTGTTCCGCTCTTACGAGCAGTACTTC. Its protein is CASSLFRSYEQYF.